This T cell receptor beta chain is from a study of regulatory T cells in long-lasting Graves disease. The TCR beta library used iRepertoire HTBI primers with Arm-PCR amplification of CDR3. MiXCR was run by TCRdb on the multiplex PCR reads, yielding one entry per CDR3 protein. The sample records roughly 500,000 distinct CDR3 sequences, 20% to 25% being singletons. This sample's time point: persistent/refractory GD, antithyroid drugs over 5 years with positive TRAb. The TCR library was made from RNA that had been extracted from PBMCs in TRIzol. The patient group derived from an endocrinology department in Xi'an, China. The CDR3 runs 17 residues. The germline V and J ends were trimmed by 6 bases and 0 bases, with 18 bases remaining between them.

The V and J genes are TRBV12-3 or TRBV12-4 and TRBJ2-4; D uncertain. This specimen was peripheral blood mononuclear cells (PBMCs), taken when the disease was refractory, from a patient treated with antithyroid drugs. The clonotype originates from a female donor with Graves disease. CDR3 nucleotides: TGTGCCAGCAGCCTGGTCGCGAGTCTTCTAGCCAAAAACATTCAGTACTTC. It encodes CASSLVASLLAKNIQYF.